The T cell receptor (beta chain) described here comes from a study of Ad26.COV2.S vaccination and SARS-CoV-2 variants (dated by TCRdb to about 2021). Study-wide context: Vaccine-arm donors came from COV1001, a multicentre, randomized, double-blind, placebo-controlled phase I-IIa trial of Ad26.COV2.S in healthy adults. Investigators remained blinded to trial group allocation during experiments and outcome assessment. TCRbeta repertoire sequencing served as the tool for gauging how specific and how broad the SARS-CoV-2-reactive T cell receptors were following Ad26.COV2.S vaccination. Participants in the trial were split at random into five groups of five each, receiving low-dose or high-dose Ad26.COV2.S once or twice, or else placebo on both occasions. A total of 32 samples were included in the TCR-sequenced set, comprising around 19 Ad26.COV2.S vaccine recipients, 5 placebo recipients and 8 SARS-CoV-2 convalescent individuals. Dosing of Ad26.COV2.S was intramuscular, at either 5x10^10 or 1x10^11 viral particles, delivered as one shot or as two shots spaced 56 days apart. Broader findings and caveats from the paper: The authors noted that total T cell responses may have been underestimated by the TCR breadth and depth analyses. After vaccination, spike-specific CD8+ and CD4+ T cell responses were reported to show substantial breadth. Higher spike-specific TCR breadth was observed in Ad26.COV2.S recipients than in placebo recipients (P = 0.0014). Comparing responses between vaccine doses or regimens was not something the study was powered to do. Vaccine and placebo recipients had similar non-spike TCR breadth, a finding consistent with the vaccine containing only spike.

With respect to this clone: The antigen it recognizes is unknown. No base qualities exist here, and no much larger clone lies one base off it.

The trim is 0 bases for V and 8 bases for J, with a gap of 12 bases between the germline ends. The CDR1 and CDR2 encoded by the germline V gene are SGHRS and YFSETQ. From the cysteine through the phenylalanine, the CDR3 covers 14 amino acids. Solely the CDR3 DNA is kept, with 42 bases framed from the first base. Explained via the paper, the treatment or condition label denotes: around 19 received Ad26.COV2.S at low or high dose, single or two shots; roughly five received placebo; per-sample allocation not given. Repertoires of vaccine and placebo recipients were sequenced from samples collected on day 63 after the first injection. Between 29 July and 7 August 2020, Cohort 1b enrolled 25 adults aged 18-55 years at one site in Boston, USA. Ad26.COV2.S was a replication-incompetent adenovirus type 26 vector expressing a prefusion-stabilized SARS-CoV-2 spike protein from the original Wuhan strain. The immunoSEQ Assay was used to sequence TCRbeta CDR3 regions. After extraction, genomic DNA underwent amplification by bias-controlled multiplex PCR, followed by high-throughput sequencing. The authors' pipeline ran thus. To quantify the absolute abundance of every unique TCRbeta CDR3 region, sequences were collapsed and filtered. Usable DNA was measured by amplifying reference genes present in all nucleated cells, and TCRbeta template counts were normalized to that usable DNA to estimate T cell fraction. Repertoire TCRs were annotated as SARS-CoV-2-specific by exact matching of V gene, CDR3 amino acid sequence and J gene to a known reactive TCR set. The reference SARS-CoV-2 TCR set was obtained from MIRA and was filtered for enrichment in COVID-19-positive ImmuneCODE repertoires, whereby public or cross-reactive TCRs were removed. Using the MIRA antigens, annotated TCRs were further analysed by specific ORF or by position within an ORF. Depth was the summed frequency of annotated unique rearrangements, while breadth was defined as annotated unique rearrangements over total unique productive rearrangements. Group comparisons of TCR breadth used two-sided Wilcoxon rank-sum tests. TCRdb limited this immuneACCESS table to in-frame rearrangements with V and J called. A share of clones is missing; checked studies link under half to unresolved V genes, and the rest is unexplained. V, J and clone size are those of that table, while D and trimming were read from the DNA. A total of about 350,000 clones appear in this sample, around 88% of them only once. The ten largest clones represent roughly a tenth of the sample.

The V and J genes are TRBV5-1 and TRBJ2-1; perhaps TRBD2 is the D gene, with 5 bases matching. Source: peripheral blood, taken in a trial of Ad26.COV2.S vaccine versus placebo. The TCR was taken from a person between 18 and 60 years old who received the Ad26.COV2.S COVID-19 vaccine or a placebo. The sequenced DNA: TGCGCCAGCAGCTTGGCCGCTAGCAACGATGAGCAGTTCTTC. Translated, this gives CASSLAASNDEQFF.